The sequence of this T cell receptor beta chain was determined in a study of CD8 T cells in Susac syndrome (dated by TCRdb to the late 2010s). For the wider study: The study used repertoire sequencing to test whether antigen drove CD8+ T cell activation and differentiation in Susac syndrome. What the work shows at the level of the full study, not this receptor alone: The number of individuals in the TCR sequencing and HLA analysis was recognized as being relatively small.

RNA was extracted using the RNeasy kit, and roughly 0.5 to 1 microgram was reverse transcribed with random hexamers. TCR beta CDR3 regions were amplified with the immunoSEQ multiplex PCR assay covering 54 Vbeta and 13 Jbeta segments. PCR amplification bias was corrected using a synthetic template baseline for primer optimization and computational correction. The paper's processing steps were these. Reads were annotated to V, D and J genes per IMGT and analyzed with immunoSEQ Analyzer, keeping only productive sequences. Clonality was computed as one minus Shannon entropy normalized by log2 of the number of productive unique sequences. For each patient and control, public and private clones were evaluated among the 100 most prevalent clones. A clone was defined as Susac-specific if it was absent from the healthy and MS cohorts, from over 1,000 published viral clones and from other ImmuneACCESS disease sequences. TCRdb passed the public sequencing reads through fastp at Q25 and MiXCR, retaining productive beta sequences. Rows are unified per CDR3 protein, each entry keeping the most common DNA and genes. It is TCRdb's table, rather than the study itself, that gives the V and J calls and clone size. The sample table contains approximately 200,000 distinct CDR3 sequences; only one count was recorded for 95% of them. Jointly, the top ten make up approximately 0.08% of the sample.

Comment on this clonotype: Its antigen is unknown. The input lacks base qualities; no much larger clone sits a single base away.

The germline ends are 14 bases apart after V is trimmed by 1 base and J by 5 bases. The CDR3 numbers 14 residues from cysteine through phenylalanine. The read is trimmed to its CDR3 DNA, 42 bases read in frame from base 1. CDR1 and CDR2 were assigned from the germline V gene as SQVTM and ANQGSEA. High-throughput TCR beta sequencing profiled peripheral blood CD8+ and CD4+ T cells from healthy donors, Susac syndrome patients and multiple sclerosis patients. Multiple sclerosis controls were treatment-naive patients with stable or active relapsing-remitting disease fulfilling revised McDonald criteria. CD8+ TEMRA cells were enriched by FACS, while bulk CD8+ and CD4+ T cells were purified by magnetic negative isolation. Blood was drawn into EDTA tubes, processed within 24 hours, and PBMCs were isolated by density gradient centrifugation. PBMCs destined for TCR sequencing were cryopreserved in liquid nitrogen and later thawed in a 37 °C water bath. Purity of sorted or isolated CD4+, CD8+ and CD8+ TEMRA cells was at least 90%.

This receptor chain uses TRBV29-1 and TRBJ1-2, with no confidently assigned D gene. The sample consisted of CD4+ T cells from PBMCs. The sequence was obtained from a human donor with multiple sclerosis. The base sequence is TGCAGCGTTGAAGTGGCCTCCCAGCTTTATGGCTACACCTTC. This sequence encodes CSVEVASQLYGYTF.